The rows below give T cell receptor beta chains drawn from one sample of a study of T cells in Graves' hyperthyroidism and ophthalmopathy. Via MiXCR, TCRdb re-called the multiplex PCR reads, giving one row per CDR3 protein. The sample holds 690,000 or so distinct CDR3 sequences; under 20% are singletons and the top ten take around 17%. Sequencing was done on a sample of blood. All receptors come from a woman aged 45-59 years with Graves' hyperthyroidism that later progressed to Graves' ophthalmopathy. CDR3s include the opening cysteine and the closing phenylalanine or tryptophan. D genes are given only for firm matches. Size values are once, few and many counts, or a class for expanded clones, and some rows have none.

size | J | D | V | CDR3 | DNA
. | TRBJ2-3 | TRBD2 | TRBV19 | CASSIPAGESDMQYF | TGTGCCAGTAGTATTCCAGCGGGGGAGTCAGATATGCAGTATTTT
many | TRBJ2-7 | TRBD1 | TRBV20-1 | CSAPTGPAQGREQYF | TGCAGTGCCCCGACAGGGCCTGCGCAGGGACGCGAGCAGTACTTC
. | TRBJ1-1 | . | TRBV30 | CACLGGTAHTNTEAFF | TGTGCCTGCCTGGGGGGCACCGCGCATACCAACACTGAAGCTTTCTTT
many | TRBJ1-1 | TRBD1 | TRBV11-2 | CASSPGQGANTEAFF | TGTGCCAGCAGCCCGGGACAGGGGGCGAATACTGAAGCTTTCTTT
many | TRBJ2-3 | . | TRBV7-2 | CASSLARTRTTDTQYF | TGTGCCAGCAGCTTAGCGAGGACCCGAACCACAGATACGCAGTATTTT
few | TRBJ1-3 | . | TRBV11-2 | CASSLGWTGNTIYF | TGTGCCAGCAGCTTAGGCTGGACAGGAAACACCATATATTTT
many | TRBJ2-5 | . | TRBV7-3 | CASSLSSAVQETQYF | TGTGCCAGCAGCTTATCGTCCGCGGTACAAGAGACCCAGTACTTC
many | TRBJ1-4 | . | TRBV12-3/TRBV12-4 | CASSFIRNEKLFF | TGTGCCAGCAGTTTTATCCGTAATGAAAAACTGTTTTTT
many | TRBJ2-1 | . | TRBV11-2 | CASSINGGWDEQFF | TGTGCCAGCAGCATAAACGGCGGATGGGATGAGCAGTTCTTC
few | TRBJ2-1 | TRBD2 | TRBV7-9 | CASSRSRTSGVEQFF | TGTGCCAGCAGCCGTTCCAGGACTAGCGGGGTTGAGCAGTTCTTC
few | TRBJ1-2 | . | TRBV5-6 | CAGSLSGYGYTF | TGTGCCGGCAGCTTGAGTGGTTATGGCTACACCTTC
. | TRBJ1-1 | . | TRBV6-5 | CASSYGSGRTEAFF | TGTGCCAGCAGTTACGGGTCAGGGAGGACTGAAGCTTTCTTT
few | TRBJ1-1 | . | TRBV5-1 | CASSLAPRGNTEAFF | TGCGCCAGCAGCTTGGCCCCGCGGGGGAACACTGAAGCTTTCTTT
. | TRBJ2-2 | . | TRBV6-5 | CASSYQPRTGELFF | TGTGCCAGCAGTTACCAACCCAGAACCGGGGAGCTGTTTTTT
few | TRBJ2-2 | TRBD2 | TRBV2 | CASRRLAEVSTGELFF | TGTGCCAGCAGGCGTCTAGCGGAGGTTTCCACCGGGGAGCTGTTTTTT
many | TRBJ2-4 | TRBD2 | TRBV7-2 | CASSFPMGGVKNIQYF | TGTGCCAGCAGCTTCCCGATGGGGGGGGTTAAAAACATTCAGTACTTC
. | TRBJ2-7 | . | TRBV11-1 | CASSQEAGNYEQYF | TGTGCCAGCAGCCAAGAGGCAGGGAACTACGAGCAGTACTTC
many | TRBJ1-5 | . | TRBV28 | CASSNQGLGNQPQHF | TGTGCCAGCAGCAATCAGGGTTTGGGCAATCAGCCCCAGCATTTT
many | TRBJ2-3 | TRBD1 | TRBV7-6 | CASSLGQGKTQYF | TGTGCCAGCAGCTTAGGACAGGGGAAGACGCAGTATTTT
many | TRBJ1-1 | . | TRBV5-1 | CASSDGGDTEAFF | TGCGCCAGCAGCGACGGGGGGGATACTGAAGCTTTCTTT
. | TRBJ2-4 | . | TRBV27 | CASRTQGTTIQYF | TGTGCCAGCAGAACCCAGGGGACAACCATTCAGTACTTC
many | TRBJ1-3 | TRBD1 | TRBV27 | CASSSTGSGNTIYF | TGTGCCAGCAGCTCGACAGGGTCGGGAAACACCATATATTTT
many | TRBJ1-1 | . | TRBV7-2 | CASSLESGWDTEAFF | TGTGCCAGCAGCTTAGAATCGGGATGGGACACTGAAGCTTTCTTT
many | TRBJ2-1 | TRBD2 | TRBV11-3 | CASSLGSSGEAYNEQFF | TGTGCCAGCAGCTTAGGCTCTAGCGGTGAGGCCTACAATGAGCAGTTCTTC
few | TRBJ2-7 | TRBD2 | TRBV20-1 | CSAHREGYEQYF | TGCAGCGCTCACCGGGAGGGTTACGAGCAGTACTTC
few | TRBJ2-2 | . | TRBV6-1 | CASRRDRDTGELFF | TGTGCCTCCCGGCGAGATCGAGACACCGGGGAGCTGTTTTTT
. | TRBJ2-5 | . | TRBV5-1 | CASADQETQYF | TGCGCCAGCGCCGACCAAGAGACCCAGTACTTC
many | TRBJ2-1 | . | TRBV30 | CAWKGDSHNEQFF | TGTGCCTGGAAGGGCGATAGCCACAATGAGCAGTTCTTC
. | TRBJ1-4 | . | TRBV29-1 | CSVAPGGESNEKLFF | TGCAGCGTTGCCCCCGGGGGGGAATCGAATGAAAAACTGTTTTTT
many | TRBJ2-7 | TRBD1 | TRBV7-9 | CASSIPRTGDSYEQYF | TGTGCCAGCAGCATTCCCCGGACAGGGGACTCCTACGAGCAGTACTTC
many | TRBJ1-2 | . | TRBV3-1 | CASSQEPRVNGYTF | TGTGCCAGCAGCCAAGAACCCAGGGTTAATGGCTACACCTTC
. | TRBJ1-1 | TRBD1 | TRBV12-5 | CASGWDSISEAFF | TGTGCTAGTGGCTGGGACAGTATTTCTGAAGCTTTCTTT